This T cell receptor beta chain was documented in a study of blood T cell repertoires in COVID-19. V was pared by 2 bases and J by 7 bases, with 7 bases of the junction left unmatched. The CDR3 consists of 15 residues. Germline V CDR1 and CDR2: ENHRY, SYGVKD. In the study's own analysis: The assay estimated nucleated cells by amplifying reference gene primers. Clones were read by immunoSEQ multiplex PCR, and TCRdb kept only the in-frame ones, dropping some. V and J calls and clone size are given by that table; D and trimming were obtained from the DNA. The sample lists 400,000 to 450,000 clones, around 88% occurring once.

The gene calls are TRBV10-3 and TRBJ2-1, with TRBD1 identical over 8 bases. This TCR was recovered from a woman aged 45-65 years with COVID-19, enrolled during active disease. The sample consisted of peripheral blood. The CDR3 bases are TGTGCCATCAGTGAGGGACAGGGAAGGGGGAATGAGCAGTTCTTC. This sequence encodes CAISEGQGRGNEQFF.